The present T cell receptor beta chain was sequenced within a study of blood T cell repertoires in COVID-19. Repertoires were generated with immunoSEQ multiplex PCR, while TCRdb's copy carries only in-frame clones and drops some. Here the sample spans about 250,000 clones, roughly 90% being singletons. The sample comprised PBMCs or T cells enriched from blood (not recorded which). The sequence was collected from a woman in her 50s who had recovered from COVID-19.

Here the CDR3 DNA reads TGTGCCAGCAGTACCTCCTCCGGCAGGGTGTTTGGCTACACCTTC. It encodes CASSTSSGRVFGYTF. The chain employs TRBV28 and TRBJ1-2; D is perhaps TRBD1 (5 bases). The V end was cut by 5 bases, the J end by 7 bases, with 20 bases between. The CDR3 spans 15 residues. In germline, CDR1 is MDHEN, CDR2 SYDVKM.